This T cell receptor beta chain was retrieved from a study of T-cell memory formation after mild COVID-19. The overall study: TCR clustering was largely donor specific.

A word on this clonotype: No antigen is known for it.

TCRdb reprocessed the 5' RACE reads via MiXCR and lists one record per CDR3 protein. This sample has fewer than 300,000 distinct CDR3 sequences, with roughly 18% found just once. This CDR3 is 13 amino acids long. Germline V gene sequence: CDR1 SQVTM, CDR2 ANQGSEA. V lost 7 bases and J lost 4; bases outside the gene matches: 8. Study findings and constraints: Shrinking CD4+ clones were chiefly CM and EM; CD8+ ones were chiefly EMRA.

Sequencing input: PBMCs or a T cell subset sorted from them (not recorded which). The V gene is TRBV29-1, the J gene TRBJ2-5, with 8 nucleotides matching TRBD2. The sequence came from a man younger than 35 who had mild COVID-19 (a few samples of this study predate the infection). Cell type and time point are not known. The CDR3 here is CSAAGTSLETQYF. The CDR3, as DNA: TGCAGCGCAGCCGGGACTAGTTTAGAGACCCAGTACTTC.